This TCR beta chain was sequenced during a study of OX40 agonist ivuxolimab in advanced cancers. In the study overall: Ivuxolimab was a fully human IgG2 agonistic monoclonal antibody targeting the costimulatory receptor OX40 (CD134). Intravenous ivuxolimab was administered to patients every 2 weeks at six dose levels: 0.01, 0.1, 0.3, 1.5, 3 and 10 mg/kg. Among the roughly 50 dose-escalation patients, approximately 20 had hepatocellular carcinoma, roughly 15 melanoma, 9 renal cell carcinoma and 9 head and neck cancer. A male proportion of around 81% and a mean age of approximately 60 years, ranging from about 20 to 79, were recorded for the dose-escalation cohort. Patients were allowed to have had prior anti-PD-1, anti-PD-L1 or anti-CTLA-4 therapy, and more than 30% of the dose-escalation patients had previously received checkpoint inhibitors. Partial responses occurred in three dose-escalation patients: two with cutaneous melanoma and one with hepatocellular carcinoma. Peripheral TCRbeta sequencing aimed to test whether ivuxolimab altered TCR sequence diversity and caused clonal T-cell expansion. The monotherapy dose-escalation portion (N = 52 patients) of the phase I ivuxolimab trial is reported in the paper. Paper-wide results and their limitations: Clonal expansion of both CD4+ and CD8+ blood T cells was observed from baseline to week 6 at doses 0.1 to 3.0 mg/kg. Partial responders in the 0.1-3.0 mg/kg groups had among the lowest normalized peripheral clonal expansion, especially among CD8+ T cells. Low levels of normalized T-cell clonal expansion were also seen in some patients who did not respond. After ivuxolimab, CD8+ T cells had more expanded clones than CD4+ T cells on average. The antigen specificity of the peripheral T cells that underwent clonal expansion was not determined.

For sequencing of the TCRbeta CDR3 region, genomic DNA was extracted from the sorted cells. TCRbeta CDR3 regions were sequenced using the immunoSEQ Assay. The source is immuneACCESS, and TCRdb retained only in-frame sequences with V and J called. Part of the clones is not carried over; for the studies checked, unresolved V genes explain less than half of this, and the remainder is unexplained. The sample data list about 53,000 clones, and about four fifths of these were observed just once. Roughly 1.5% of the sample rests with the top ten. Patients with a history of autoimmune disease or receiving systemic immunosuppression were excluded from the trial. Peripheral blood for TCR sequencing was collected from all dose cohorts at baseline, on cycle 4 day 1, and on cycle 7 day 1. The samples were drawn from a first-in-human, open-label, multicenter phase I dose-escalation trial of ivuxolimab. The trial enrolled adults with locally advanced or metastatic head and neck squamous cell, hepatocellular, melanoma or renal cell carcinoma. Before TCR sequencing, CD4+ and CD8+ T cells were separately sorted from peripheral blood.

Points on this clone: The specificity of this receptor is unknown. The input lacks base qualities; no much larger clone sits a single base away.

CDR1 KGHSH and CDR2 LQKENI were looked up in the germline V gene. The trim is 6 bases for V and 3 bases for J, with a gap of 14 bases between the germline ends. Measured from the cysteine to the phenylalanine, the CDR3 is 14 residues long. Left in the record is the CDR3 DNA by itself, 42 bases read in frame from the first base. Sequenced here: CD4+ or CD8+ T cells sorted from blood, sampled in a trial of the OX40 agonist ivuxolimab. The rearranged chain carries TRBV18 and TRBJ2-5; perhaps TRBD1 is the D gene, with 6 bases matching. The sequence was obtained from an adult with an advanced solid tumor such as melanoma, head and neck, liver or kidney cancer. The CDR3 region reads CASSPSYREETQYF. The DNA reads TGTGCCAGCTCGCCTTCCTACAGGGAAGAGACCCAGTACTTC. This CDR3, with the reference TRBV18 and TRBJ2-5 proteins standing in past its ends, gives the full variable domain NAGVMQNPRHLVRRRGQEARLRCSPMKGHSHVYWYRQLPEEGLKFMVYLQKENIIDESGMPKERFSAEFPKEGPSILRIQQVVRGDSAAYFCASSPSYREETQYFGPGTRLLVL.